These 22 T cell receptor beta chains were sequenced from one sample in a study of T cells in Graves' hyperthyroidism and ophthalmopathy. What was amplified from RNA transcripts were TCR beta CDR3 regions. The HTBI primer set was used in a first-round RT-PCR of the TCR CDR3. TCRdb redid the calling of the multiplex PCR reads with MiXCR, one entry per CDR3 protein. This sample carries 250,000 to 300,000 distinct CDR3 sequences, roughly an eighth of them seen once, and the ten largest clones take under 8%. Sequenced: blood. The origin of the receptors is a middle-aged woman with Graves' hyperthyroidism.

This clonotype was recorded a few times. This may arise from a read error, as a much more abundant clone is one base away. This sequence joins TRBV6-5 and TRBJ2-7; 9 bases map to TRBD1. CDR3 length equals 14 residues. From germline, CDR1 is MNHEY and CDR2 SVGAGI. J lost 7 bases, V lost 2 bases, and 6 bases had no gene match. The CDR3, as DNA: TGTGCCAGCAGTTACGGGACAGGGAGAAATGAGCAGTACTTC. Translation: CASSYGTGRNEQYF.

The rearrangement uses TRBV12-3 or TRBV12-4 and TRBJ2-5; D is undetermined. V lost 6 bases to trimming and J lost 0 bases, with 8 bases between them. CDR3 size: 13 residues. The CDR3 nucleotides are TGTGCCAGCAGACAGTCGCACCAAGAGACCCAGTACTTC. This sequence encodes CASRQSHQETQYF.

This chain links TRBV24-1 with TRBJ2-1; no clear D. With 9 bases removed from V and 6 bases from J, the gap between germline ends came to 5 bases. The CDR3 loop spans 10 amino acids. Germline assignment: CDR1 KGHDR and CDR2 SFDVKD. The CDR3 here is CATPPNEQFF. CDR3 nucleotide sequence: TGTGCCACCCCCCCCAATGAGCAGTTCTTC.

The table lists this clonotype with many counts. This chain joins TRBV5-1 and TRBJ2-3, with 7 bases aligning to TRBD2. The V gene end was trimmed by 0 bases and the J gene end by 3 bases; junction bases not matched to a gene: 7. The CDR3 loop spans 16 amino acids. CDR1 is SGHRS, CDR2 YFSETQ, per germline. This CDR3 reads CASSLVRGGSTDTQYF. In DNA, the CDR3 is TGCGCCAGCAGCTTGGTAAGAGGCGGGAGTACAGATACGCAGTATTTT.

The chain links TRBV2 to TRBJ1-2; perhaps TRBD1 as D (6 bases). The CDR3 has 14 residues. Trimming took off 6 bases at V and 3 bases at J, with 14 bases between the two ends. CDR1 is SNHLY, CDR2 FYNNEI, per germline. The CDR3 region has the DNA TGTGCCAGCAGCGCCGGACAGTTCTACTATGGCTACACCTTC. Translated: CASSAGQFYYGYTF. Together with reference TRBV2 and TRBJ1-2, the CDR3 gives the full variable domain: EPEVTQTPSHQVTQMGQEVILRCVPISNHLYFYWYRQILGQKVEFLVSFYNNEISEKSEIFDDQFSVERPDGSNFTLKIRSTKLEDSAMYFCASSAGQFYYGYTFGSGTRLTVV.

At least ten counts were recorded for this clonotype. The V call is TRBV7-6, the J call TRBJ1-5; D is unresolved. The ends were cut back, 5 bases at V and 5 bases at J, with 10 bases in the middle. Germline V gene lookup returns CDR1 SGHVS and CDR2 FNYEAQ. The CDR3 has 13 amino acids. CDR3 in amino acids: CASSPTTDQPQHF. As DNA, the CDR3 is TGTGCCAGCAGCCCTACAACCGATCAGCCCCAGCATTTT.

The chain couples TRBV20-1 to TRBJ2-5, with TRBD1 matching over 7 bases. Per germline, CDR1 DFQATT and CDR2 SNEGSKA (reference sequence). This CDR3 is built from 15 residues. Trimming removed 3 bases from V and 5 bases from J; junction bases left unmatched: 12. The CDR3 DNA follows: TGCAGTGCTAGGGAAGACAGGGTCGGACGGGAGACCCAGTACTTC. This sequence encodes CSAREDRVGRETQYF.

This clonotype was detected many times. The chain combines TRBV12-5 with TRBJ1-1; D is uncertain. Trimming removed 8 bases from V and 2 bases from J, with 9 bases in between. This CDR3 has 12 amino acids. From germline, CDR1 is LGHNT and CDR2 FRNRAP. CDR3 coding DNA: TGTGCTAGTAGAGTTGGTAACACTGAAGCTTTCTTT. It codes for CASRVGNTEAFF.

This clonotype was counted ten times or more. Its ends do not fully match the called genes, so a read error is possible. This rearrangement joins TRBV2 to TRBJ1-5, with 8 bases lining up with TRBD1. Germline V gives CDR1 SNHLY, CDR2 FYNNEI. CDR3 length: 14 amino acids. As DNA, the CDR3 is TGTGCCAGCAAAGTCGACAGGGGCAACCAGCCCCAGCATTTT. Translated, it gives CASKVDRGNQPQHF.

This clonotype has at least ten counts. The genes are TRBV28 and TRBJ1-5; D is perhaps TRBD1 (5 bases). The germline V gene has CDR1 MDHEN and CDR2 SYDVKM. This CDR3 has 16 residues. V gave up 5 bases and J gave up 3 bases, with 17 bases separating them. The CDR3 protein is CASSPLPQGFNQPQHF. The CDR3 DNA sequence: TGTGCCAGCAGTCCCCTGCCGCAGGGCTTCAATCAGCCCCAGCATTTT. Full variable domain (remainder filled in from reference TRBV28 and TRBJ1-5): DVKVTQSSRYLVKRTGEKVFLECVQDMDHENMFWYRQDPGLGLRLIYFSYDVKMKEKGDIPEGYSVSREKKERFSLILESASTNQTSMYLCASSPLPQGFNQPQHFGDGTRLSIL.

The rearrangement joins TRBV13 to TRBJ2-1, with 11 bases fitting TRBD2. CDR3 length: 16 residues. The germline gives CDR1 PRHDT, CDR2 FYEKMQ (reference sequence). Unmatched junction bases numbered 7, after V lost 5 bases and J lost 4 bases. The CDR3 loop is CASSMTGTSGYNEQFF. CDR3 sequence (DNA): TGTGCCAGCAGCATGACCGGGACTAGCGGTTACAATGAGCAGTTCTTC.

This clonotype was recorded many times. The V call is TRBV2, the J call TRBJ1-1; 8 bases map to TRBD1. CDR3 length: 15 residues. CDR1 is SNHLY and CDR2 is FYNNEI in the germline V gene. Germline trimming cut 3 bases from V and 0 bases from J; bases unmatched to any gene: 3. CDR3: CASSERTGMNTEAFF. CDR3 in DNA: TGTGCCAGCAGTGAGAGGACAGGGATGAACACTGAAGCTTTCTTT.

The chain is built from TRBV12-3 or TRBV12-4 and TRBJ2-7; 14 bases agree with TRBD2. The CDR3 is made up of 17 amino acids. V shed 5 bases, J shed 3 bases, and the junction held 9 bases outside the gene matches. The CDR3 region is CASSGIGTSGSYYEQYF. The CDR3 nucleotides read TGTGCCAGCAGTGGTATAGGGACTAGCGGGAGTTACTACGAGCAGTACTTC.

This clonotype was counted between two and nine times. The chain combines TRBV18 with TRBJ2-3, with 14 bases lining up with TRBD2. Germline V lookup: CDR1 KGHSH, CDR2 LQKENI. The CDR3 consists of 15 residues. With V trimmed by 3 bases and J by 5 bases, 1 base remained unmatched. The DNA for the CDR3 is TGTGCCAGCTCACCGGGGACTAGCGGGAGAGATACGCAGTATTTT. Protein product: CASSPGTSGRDTQYF.

This clonotype was counted many times. This chain connects TRBV11-2 to TRBJ1-1, with D tentatively TRBD1 (6 bases). CDR3 length: 11 residues. V gave up 6 bases and J gave up 8 bases, with 10 bases separating them. Germline CDR1 is SGHAT and CDR2 is FQNNGV. The CDR3 DNA reads as TGTGCCAGCAGGACAGGAATAGAAGCTTTCTTT. Encoded protein: CASRTGIEAFF.

This clonotype was seen ten or more times. In DNA, the CDR3 is TGTGCCAGCAGCTTAAAAGGGGGGGGAGAGACCCAGTACTTC. As protein: CASSLKGGGETQYF. The chain recombines TRBV7-3 with TRBJ2-5; maybe TRBD2 (7 bases). CDR1 and CDR2 (germline): SGHTA, FQGTGA. Trimming took off 1 base at V and 4 bases at J, with 10 bases between the two ends. CDR3 length: 14 residues.

As for this clonotype: A much larger clone is a single base away; this may be a read error. V is TRBV7-2 and J is TRBJ2-1; 9 bases map to TRBD1. Germline lookup yields CDR1 SGHTA and CDR2 FQGNSA. V dropped 5 bases and J dropped 5; count of bases not matched to a gene: 10. This CDR3 has 16 amino acids. CDR3 sequence reads: CASSHQGTGPDNEQFF. As DNA, the CDR3 is TGTGCCAGCAGCCACCAGGGGACAGGGCCTGACAATGAGCAGTTCTTC.

As for this clonotype: A much larger clone lies one base from this, so it may be a read error. The chain uses TRBV24-1 and TRBJ1-5; TRBD1 aligns across 8 bases. Germline V gene lookup returns CDR1 KGHDR and CDR2 SFDVKD. The CDR3 extends over 15 amino acids. In nucleotides, the CDR3 is TGTGTCACCAGTGATCGACAGGGGAGCAATCAGCCCCAGCATTTT. It translates to CVTSDRQGSNQPQHF.

At least ten counts were recorded for this clonotype. The chain links TRBV12-3 or TRBV12-4 to TRBJ1-1; D might be TRBD1 (5 bases). The CDR3 consists of 14 residues. V was cut by 5 bases and J by 0 bases, with 10 bases left in between. In nucleotides, the CDR3 is TGTGCCAGCAGTCACCGCAGGGTGAACACTGAAGCTTTCTTT. It encodes CASSHRRVNTEAFF.

This clonotype came up many times. V gene TRBV10-3 combines with J gene TRBJ1-1; D is unclear. There are 13 residues in the CDR3. Germline lookup yields CDR1 ENHRY and CDR2 SYGVKD. V was shortened by 0 bases and J by 1 base, with 3 bases between the two germline ends. The CDR3 DNA is TGTGCCATCAGTGAGTCAGGGAACACTGAAGCTTTCTTT. Protein product: CAISESGNTEAFF.

There are many counts of this clonotype. Here the CDR3 reads CAISDRTGEDTQYF. The CDR3 DNA reads TGTGCCATCAGTGACAGGACAGGGGAAGATACGCAGTATTTT. The chain combines TRBV10-3 with TRBJ2-3, with 9 positions matching TRBD1. The V and J ends lost 3 bases and 5 bases, in that order; junction bases with no gene match: 3. The germline gives CDR1 ENHRY, CDR2 SYGVKD. The CDR3 totals 14 residues.

The table lists this clonotype with many counts. The gene calls are TRBV27 and TRBJ2-7; the match to TRBD2 covers 7 bases. Germline CDR1 reads MNHEY; CDR2 reads SMNVEV (reference sequence). The V segment lost 3 bases and the J segment 4 bases; nucleotides outside the gene matches: 3. The CDR3 contains 13 residues. CDR3 nucleotides: TGTGCCAGCAGTTTTGGGGGGGGGTACGAGCAGTACTTC. Its translation: CASSFGGGYEQYF.